These 25 T cell receptor beta chains share one sample of origin, sequenced in a study of response to subunit inactivated influenza vaccine. In TCRdb, the RT-PCR reads were re-called with MiXCR into one record per CDR3 protein. Among approximately 490,000 distinct CDR3 sequences listed, approximately 6.9% were seen once. Material: PBMCs from blood, obtained roughly 24 months after vaccination. The receptors here all came from a man aged 45-69 years who received an inactivated influenza vaccine.

This clonotype turned up a few times. The chain recombines TRBV9 with TRBJ1-3; maybe TRBD1 (6 bases). From germline, CDR1 is SGDLS and CDR2 YYNGEE. The CDR3 has 13 residues. Trimming stripped 3 bases from V and 2 bases from J, with 6 bases between. The CDR3 protein is CASSAGAGNTIYF. CDR3 nucleotides: TGTGCCAGCAGCGCAGGGGCTGGAAACACCATATATTTT.

This chain uses TRBV4-3 with TRBJ2-5; possibly TRBD1 for D (6 bases). Trimming pared 5 bases from V and 7 bases from J, leaving 17 bases between. The germline V gene has CDR1 LGHNA and CDR2 YSLEER. CDR3 length: 14 residues. CDR3 sequence reads: CASSSSAGAVTQYF. The CDR3 bases are TGCGCCAGCAGCAGCTCGGCAGGGGCCGTGACCCAGTACTTC.

This clonotype was seen only a few times. The DNA for the CDR3 is TGTGCCAGCAGCCGCGGACTAGCGGGGAAGGACAATGAGCAGTTCTTC. Encoded protein: CASSRGLAGKDNEQFF. The genes are TRBV11-2 and TRBJ2-1; 12 bases match TRBD2. J gave up 5 bases and V 5 bases, and 7 bases lay outside the gene matches. Germline CDR1 is SGHAT and CDR2 is FQNNGV. The CDR3 has 16 amino acids.

The sample holds many counts of this clonotype. The chain links TRBV5-5 to TRBJ1-2; TRBD1 agrees at 7 bases. The V gene's germline CDR1 is SGHKS and CDR2 YYEKEE (reference sequence). Unmatched junction bases numbered 3, after V lost 3 bases and J lost 4 bases. The CDR3 has 13 residues. CDR3 loop: CASSSTGTYGYTF. In DNA form, the CDR3 reads TGTGCCAGCAGCTCGACAGGGACCTATGGCTACACCTTC.

The chain has TRBV9 and TRBJ2-2; 9 positions match TRBD1. The V gene's germline CDR1 is SGDLS and CDR2 YYNGEE. This CDR3 spans 18 amino acids. The J segment lost 7 bases and the V segment lost 1 base, leaving 14 bases of the junction unmatched. The CDR3 loop is CASSVQDAGQGWVGELFF. CDR3 bases: TGTGCCAGCAGCGTACAGGACGCTGGACAGGGGTGGGTCGGGGAGCTGTTTTTT.

This clonotype was seen only a few times. The rearrangement uses TRBV27 and TRBJ2-5, with D tentatively TRBD2 (6 bases). CDR3 length: 16 residues. CDR1 is MNHEY, CDR2 SMNVEV, per germline (reference sequence). V lost 4 bases and J lost 10, with 25 bases in between. This chain's CDR3 is CASSYRSDTAAGGQYF. In DNA, the CDR3 is TGTGCCAGCAGTTATCGATCCGACACGGCCGCCGGGGGCCAGTACTTC.

V gene TRBV6-4 combines with J gene TRBJ1-4; 7 bases agree with TRBD1. The CDR3 is made up of 16 amino acids. Losses at the gene ends were 0 bases for V and 7 bases for J; bases not matched to a gene: 8. From germline, CDR1 is MRHNA and CDR2 SNTAGT. The CDR3 here is CASSDSRGGMSEKLFF. CDR3 nucleotides: TGTGCCAGCAGTGACTCGAGAGGGGGCATGAGTGAAAAACTGTTTTTT.

The V call is TRBV4-1, the J call TRBJ1-1; TRBD1 matches at 7 bases. This CDR3 contains 15 residues. V lost 3 bases and J lost 9; bases outside the gene matches: 13. CDR1 MGHRA and CDR2 YSYEKL come from the germline V gene. CDR3 protein: CASSQLTGGDSQAFF. The CDR3 DNA is TGCGCCAGCAGCCAGCTTACAGGAGGGGACAGCCAAGCTTTCTTT.

This clonotype was seen a few times. The V gene is TRBV6-5, the J gene TRBJ2-5; a possible D gene is TRBD2 (6 bases). The germline CDR1 and CDR2 sequences are MNHEY and SVGAGI. The CDR3 extends over 17 amino acids. Trimming cost V 4 bases and J 3 bases, with 21 bases left between them. The CDR3 region has the DNA TGTGCCAGCAGTTCCCACACAAGCCGGGGGATGGAAGAGACCCAGTACTTC. Its protein is CASSSHTSRGMEETQYF.

This clonotype appeared a few times. The genes are TRBV9 and TRBJ2-4; maybe TRBD2 (6 bases). This CDR3 region has 13 residues. CDR1 is SGDLS and CDR2 is YYNGEE in the germline V gene. The V end lost 1 base, the J end lost 10 bases, and 12 bases lay between the germline ends. The CDR3 DNA follows: TGTGCCAGCAGCGTACTGGAGGGAACTATTCAGTACTTC. It codes for CASSVLEGTIQYF.

V gene TRBV20-1 combines with J gene TRBJ2-2, with TRBD2 matching over 7 bases. Germline assignment: CDR1 DFQATT and CDR2 SNEGSKA (reference sequence). The CDR3 consists of 15 residues. V was clipped by 5 bases and J by 0 bases; unmatched bases: 6. This chain's CDR3 is CSARQAGSNTGELFF. The CDR3 DNA sequence: TGCAGTGCTCGGCAAGCGGGATCGAACACCGGGGAGCTGTTTTTT.

This chain links TRBV20-1 with TRBJ2-2, with 8 bases matching TRBD1. Losses at the gene ends were 3 bases for V and 0 bases for J; bases not matched to a gene: 0. Germline CDR1 and CDR2: DFQATT and SNEGSKA (reference sequence). This CDR3 is 14 amino acids long. This chain's CDR3 is CSASRGPNTGELFF. Here the CDR3 DNA reads TGCAGTGCTAGCAGGGGGCCGAACACCGGGGAGCTGTTTTTT.

J is TRBJ1-1 and V is TRBV5-6; D not resolved. This CDR3 comprises 14 residues. Germline V gene data show CDR1 as SGHDT and CDR2 as YYEEEE. The V end was cut by 4 bases, the J end by 6 bases, with 16 bases between. The CDR3, as DNA: TGTGCCAGCAGCCCTCGCCTCCTCCGCTCTGAAGCTTTCTTT. Its protein product is CASSPRLLRSEAFF.

This clonotype was found a few times. V gene TRBV20-1 combines with J gene TRBJ2-7, with 8 bases matching TRBD2. The CDR3 has 16 amino acids. Germline loops: CDR1 DFQATT, CDR2 SNEGSKA (reference sequence). Trimming at V came to 0 bases and at J to 4 bases, leaving 11 bases not matched to a gene. The CDR3, as DNA: TGCAGTGCTAGAGATCTGGGTAGCGGGGCGACGTACGAGCAGTACTTC. As protein: CSARDLGSGATYEQYF.

This clonotype appeared many times. The chain links TRBV6-6 to TRBJ1-6, with D uncertain. Per germline, CDR1 MNHNY and CDR2 SVGAGI (reference sequence). The CDR3 runs 13 residues. V lost 11 bases, J lost 7 bases, and 15 bases lay in between. In DNA, the CDR3 is TGTGCCTTAAGGCAAGAACTAAATTCACCCCTCCACTTT. It codes for CALRQELNSPLHF.

This clonotype occurred many times. The chain carries TRBV9 and TRBJ2-7, with D possibly matching TRBD2 (6 bases). V was trimmed by 4 bases and J by 4 bases, leaving 12 bases between them. CDR1 SGDLS and CDR2 YYNGEE come from the germline V gene. The CDR3 is 13 amino acids. Written as DNA, the CDR3 is TGTGCCAGCAGCCCTTTGGAGGGATACGAGCAGTACTTC. Its translation: CASSPLEGYEQYF.

This clonotype was seen at least ten times. This chain uses TRBV10-3 with TRBJ1-2, with unresolved D. CDR1 and CDR2 (germline): ENHRY, SYGVKD. Trimming took 0 bases from V and 4 from J, leaving 9 bases between them. This CDR3 has 14 amino acids. The CDR3 sequence: CAISESPEGYGYTF. The CDR3 coding sequence is TGTGCCATCAGTGAGTCGCCCGAAGGCTATGGCTACACCTTC.

This clonotype was picked up a small number of times. Compared with germline, one end of the junction differs, possibly owing to a read error. This chain links TRBV12-3 or TRBV12-4 with TRBJ2-7; D perhaps matches TRBD1 (6 bases). This CDR3 region has 13 residues. The CDR3 DNA is TGTGCCAGCAGCCGAGACCCTGGGACAACACAGAACTTC. Translation: CASSRDPGTTQNF.

The chain recombines TRBV21-1 with TRBJ1-5; the table's D call of TRBD1 was not tested on the DNA. TRBV21-1 is a documented pseudogene. This CDR3 contains 17 residues. The CDR3 is CANPLVPHTRSNQPQHF. In DNA form, the CDR3 reads TGTGCCAACCCCCTTGTTCCGCACACCCGGAGCAATCAGCCCCAGCATTTT.

This clonotype was detected many times. This chain connects TRBV12-3 or TRBV12-4 to TRBJ2-3; D might be TRBD1 (5 bases). CDR3 length equals 15 residues. Trimming cost V 6 bases and J 1 base, with 14 bases left between them. CDR3 residues: CASSPGALRTDTQYF. The CDR3 DNA is TGTGCCAGCAGCCCTGGGGCGCTCCGCACAGATACGCAGTATTTT.

This clonotype was detected only a few times. The chain has TRBV28 and TRBJ1-1, with D hard to call. Germline V lookup: CDR1 MDHEN, CDR2 SYDVKM. V dropped 3 bases and J dropped 1 base, with 3 bases sitting between them. This CDR3 is built from 12 residues. Written as DNA, the CDR3 is TGTGCCAGCAGTTTTAAGAACACTGAAGCTTTCTTT. It specifies CASSFKNTEAFF.

This chain uses TRBV7-2 with TRBJ2-3; D is possibly TRBD2 (5 bases). Trimming cost V 8 bases and J 0 bases, with 15 bases left between them. Germline V lookup: CDR1 SGHTA, CDR2 FQGNSA. CDR3 length equals 15 residues. The CDR3 nucleotides are TGTGCCAGCCGCGCCGAGGGCCTAAGCACAGATACGCAGTATTTT. It specifies CASRAEGLSTDTQYF.

The chain employs TRBV7-2 and TRBJ2-7; the match to TRBD1 covers 8 bases. The CDR3 contains 15 residues. V was clipped by 0 bases and J by 1 base; unmatched bases: 2. CDR1 is SGHTA and CDR2 is FQGNSA in the germline V gene. CDR3 DNA sequence: TGTGCCAGCAGCTTAGCATGGGACAGGTCCTACGAGCAGTACTTC. It yields the protein CASSLAWDRSYEQYF.

The rearrangement joins TRBV18 to TRBJ2-7, with 12 bases identical to TRBD2. This CDR3 comprises 17 residues. Germline V lookup: CDR1 KGHSH, CDR2 LQKENI. V trimming: 3 bases; J trimming: 9 bases; junction bases outside the gene matches: 15. The CDR3 DNA is TGTGCCAGCTCACCCCGGGCTAGCGGGAGGGCCCTCAACGGGCAGTACTTC. The encoded protein is CASSPRASGRALNGQYF.

This chain joins TRBV28 and TRBJ2-1; either TRBD1 or TRBD2 may fit D (5 bases each). Germline V gene sequence: CDR1 MDHEN, CDR2 SYDVKM. The CDR3 is 11 amino acids. V dropped 5 bases and J dropped 11 bases, with 10 bases sitting between them. Written as DNA, the CDR3 is TGTGCCAGCAGTCCTCGGGGCCAGCAGTTCTTC. Residues: CASSPRGQQFF.